These T cell receptor beta chains were read from a single sample in a study of shared clonotypes between healthy human individuals. TCRdb's table, derived via immunoSEQ multiplex PCR, lists solely in-frame clones and lacks some. Among a few million clones listed, around 92% were seen once. The specimen was naive CD4+ T cells from PBMCs. Receptors were obtained from a man in his late teens or twenties in good health. Some clones in this sample may be carry-over from other donors' samples. The CDR3 runs from the conserved cysteine through the conserved F or W. D genes are given only for firm matches. The size of a clone is reported for some rows only, either as once, few or many, or as a class for expanded clones.

v_gene: TRBV4-2; j_gene: TRBJ1-5; abundance: once; d_gene: TRBD1; CDR3aa: CASSHPGTALPQPQHF; CDR3nt: TGTGCCAGCAGCCACCCCGGGACAGCTCTCCCACAGCCCCAGCATTTT
v_gene: TRBV7-3; j_gene: TRBJ2-3; abundance: once; d_gene: TRBD2; CDR3aa: CASSLIRAGPGDTQYF; CDR3nt: TGTGCCAGCAGCTTAATCAGAGCGGGACCCGGGGATACGCAGTATTTT
v_gene: TRBV28; j_gene: TRBJ1-2; abundance: NA; d_gene: NA; CDR3aa: CASSFMLYGYTF; CDR3nt: TGTGCCAGCAGTTTTATGCTCTATGGCTACACCTTC
v_gene: TRBV18; j_gene: TRBJ2-5; abundance: NA; d_gene: TRBD1; CDR3aa: CASALGRGHRETQYF; CDR3nt: TGTGCCAGCGCGCTAGGCAGGGGGCATCGGGAGACCCAGTACTTC
v_gene: TRBV19; j_gene: TRBJ2-3; abundance: NA; d_gene: NA; CDR3aa: CASSIVRTDTQYF; CDR3nt: TGTGCCAGTAGTATAGTTCGCACAGATACGCAGTATTTT
v_gene: TRBV18; j_gene: TRBJ2-1; abundance: NA; d_gene: NA; CDR3aa: CASSPRGLGDNEQFF; CDR3nt: TGTGCCAGCTCACCTAGGGGCCTCGGGGACAATGAGCAGTTCTTC
v_gene: TRBV6-5; j_gene: TRBJ2-2; abundance: NA; d_gene: NA; CDR3aa: CASSDSRELFF; CDR3nt: TGTGCCAGCAGTGACTCGAGGGAGCTGTTTTTT
v_gene: TRBV7-2; j_gene: TRBJ2-3; abundance: NA; d_gene: TRBD2; CDR3aa: CASSSGGSMNTQYF; CDR3nt: TGTGCCAGCAGCTCGGGAGGGTCGATGAATACGCAGTATTTT
v_gene: TRBV4-2; j_gene: TRBJ1-6; abundance: NA; d_gene: NA; CDR3aa: CASSQNNSPLHF; CDR3nt: TGTGCCAGCAGCCAGAATAATTCACCCCTCCACTTT
v_gene: TRBV9; j_gene: TRBJ2-7; abundance: NA; d_gene: NA; CDR3aa: CASSRGTGSSYEQYF; CDR3nt: TGTGCCAGCAGCCGGGGGACGGGGAGCTCCTACGAGCAGTACTTC
v_gene: TRBV23-1; j_gene: TRBJ2-5; abundance: NA; d_gene: NA; CDR3aa: CASVPRVPQETQYF; CDR3nt: TGCGCCAGCGTACCCAGGGTCCCCCAAGAGACCCAGTACTTC
v_gene: TRBV27; j_gene: TRBJ2-5; abundance: once; d_gene: NA; CDR3aa: CASSNRRVLDETQYF; CDR3nt: TGTGCCAGCAGTAACCGACGGGTACTGGATGAGACCCAGTACTTC
v_gene: TRBV5-1; j_gene: TRBJ2-5; abundance: few; d_gene: TRBD1; CDR3aa: CASSLGGTGEETQYF; CDR3nt: TGCGCCAGCAGCTTGGGGGGGACAGGGGAAGAGACCCAGTACTTC
v_gene: TRBV19; j_gene: TRBJ2-3; abundance: NA; d_gene: TRBD2; CDR3aa: CASSTSGGLGDTQYF; CDR3nt: TGTGCCAGTAGTACTAGCGGGGGCTTGGGAGATACGCAGTATTTT
v_gene: TRBV5-1; j_gene: TRBJ1-2; abundance: once; d_gene: NA; CDR3aa: CASSLAYGQPYGYTF; CDR3nt: TGCGCCAGCAGCTTGGCTTACGGGCAGCCTTATGGCTACACCTTC
v_gene: TRBV27; j_gene: TRBJ2-6; abundance: NA; d_gene: TRBD1; CDR3aa: CASSLRTGLSGANVLTF; CDR3nt: TGTGCCAGCAGTTTGAGGACAGGGCTATCTGGGGCCAACGTCCTGACTTTC
v_gene: TRBV6-5; j_gene: TRBJ1-5; abundance: NA; d_gene: NA; CDR3aa: CASSPRVGATKHF; CDR3nt: TGTGCCAGCAGCCCCCGGGTCGGGGCAACGAAGCATTTT
v_gene: TRBV4-3; j_gene: TRBJ1-2; abundance: NA; d_gene: NA; CDR3aa: CASSREEGASPYGYTF; CDR3nt: TGCGCCAGCAGCCGAGAGGAAGGGGCCTCACCATATGGCTACACCTTC
v_gene: TRBV18; j_gene: TRBJ2-1; abundance: NA; d_gene: TRBD1; CDR3aa: CASSPGTGGGNEQFF; CDR3nt: TGTGCCAGCTCCCCCGGGACAGGGGGAGGCAATGAGCAGTTCTTC
v_gene: TRBV7-2; j_gene: TRBJ1-2; abundance: NA; d_gene: NA; CDR3aa: CASSLVSEGTGYTF; CDR3nt: TGTGCCAGCAGCTTAGTATCAGAAGGGACGGGCTACACCTTC
v_gene: TRBV2; j_gene: TRBJ2-4; abundance: NA; d_gene: NA; CDR3aa: CASSEDPWLGLGIQYF; CDR3nt: TGTGCCAGCAGTGAAGACCCATGGCTAGGCCTAGGCATTCAGTACTTC
v_gene: TRBV4-1; j_gene: TRBJ1-2; abundance: NA; d_gene: TRBD1; CDR3aa: CASSQDQGADYGYTF; CDR3nt: TGCGCCAGCAGCCAAGATCAGGGGGCGGACTATGGCTACACCTTC
v_gene: TRBV5-1; j_gene: TRBJ1-1; abundance: NA; d_gene: NA; CDR3aa: CASSLALGGFTEAFF; CDR3nt: TGCGCCAGCAGCTTGGCCCTCGGTGGGTTCACTGAAGCTTTCTTT
v_gene: TRBV28; j_gene: TRBJ1-2; abundance: NA; d_gene: NA; CDR3aa: CATSPWRGVSYGYTF; CDR3nt: TGTGCCACCTCCCCATGGAGGGGGGTGAGCTATGGCTACACCTTC
v_gene: TRBV23-1; j_gene: TRBJ2-7; abundance: NA; d_gene: TRBD1; CDR3aa: CASSQWTGGQYEQYF; CDR3nt: TGCGCCAGCAGTCAATGGACAGGGGGCCAGTACGAGCAGTACTTC
v_gene: TRBV5-5; j_gene: TRBJ2-7; abundance: NA; d_gene: NA; CDR3aa: CASSLGLGGRGEQYF; CDR3nt: TGTGCCAGCAGCTTGGGATTAGGAGGGCGGGGCGAGCAGTACTTC
v_gene: TRBV6-1; j_gene: TRBJ1-1; abundance: NA; d_gene: NA; CDR3aa: CASSGAGLGVSTEAFF; CDR3nt: TGTGCCAGCAGTGGGGCGGGTTTGGGGGTCTCAACTGAAGCTTTCTTT
v_gene: TRBV11-2; j_gene: TRBJ1-1; abundance: NA; d_gene: NA; CDR3aa: CASSLSSEAFF; CDR3nt: TGTGCCAGCAGCTTATCATCTGAAGCTTTCTTT
v_gene: TRBV28; j_gene: TRBJ2-2; abundance: NA; d_gene: TRBD1; CDR3aa: CASRRQGATNTGELFF; CDR3nt: TGTGCCAGCAGACGACAGGGGGCGACGAACACCGGGGAGCTGTTTTTT
v_gene: TRBV11-3; j_gene: TRBJ2-1; abundance: NA; d_gene: NA; CDR3aa: CASSLPHGDEQFF; CDR3nt: TGTGCCAGCAGCTTACCCCACGGGGATGAGCAGTTCTTC
v_gene: TRBV5-1; j_gene: TRBJ1-4; abundance: NA; d_gene: NA; CDR3aa: CASSWMGSATNEKLFF; CDR3nt: TGCGCCAGCAGCTGGATGGGGAGTGCAACTAATGAAAAACTGTTTTTT
v_gene: TRBV15; j_gene: TRBJ1-1; abundance: NA; d_gene: NA; CDR3aa: CATSRDTVLNTEAFF; CDR3nt: TGTGCCACCAGCAGAGATACTGTCTTGAACACTGAAGCTTTCTTT
v_gene: TRBV5-6; j_gene: TRBJ1-1; abundance: few; d_gene: TRBD1; CDR3aa: CASSAFRDRETEAFF; CDR3nt: TGTGCCAGCAGCGCTTTCCGGGACAGGGAAACTGAAGCTTTCTTT
v_gene: TRBV27; j_gene: TRBJ2-1; abundance: NA; d_gene: TRBD2; CDR3aa: CASSGRTSGRPSYNEQFF; CDR3nt: TGTGCCAGCAGTGGGCGGACTAGCGGGCGGCCGTCCTACAATGAGCAGTTCTTC
v_gene: TRBV18; j_gene: TRBJ2-1; abundance: NA; d_gene: NA; CDR3aa: CASSPRGLSGNEQFF; CDR3nt: TGTGCCAGCTCACCAAGGGGCCTCTCCGGGAATGAGCAGTTCTTC
v_gene: TRBV2; j_gene: TRBJ2-1; abundance: NA; d_gene: NA; CDR3aa: CASVLYNEQFF; CDR3nt: TGTGCCAGCGTCTTATACAATGAGCAGTTCTTC
v_gene: TRBV19; j_gene: TRBJ2-7; abundance: once; d_gene: NA; CDR3aa: CASSIDQQVSYEQYF; CDR3nt: TGTGCCAGTAGTATAGATCAACAGGTCTCCTACGAGCAGTACTTC
v_gene: TRBV5-1; j_gene: TRBJ1-4; abundance: NA; d_gene: NA; CDR3aa: CASSLNAPTNEKLFF; CDR3nt: TGCGCCAGCAGCTTGAATGCCCCAACTAATGAAAAACTGTTTTTT
v_gene: TRBV11-2; j_gene: TRBJ2-7; abundance: NA; d_gene: NA; CDR3aa: CASSLESSYERQYF; CDR3nt: TGTGCCAGCAGCTTAGAGTCCAGCTACGAGCGGCAGTACTTC
v_gene: TRBV28; j_gene: TRBJ2-4; abundance: NA; d_gene: TRBD2; CDR3aa: CASSGRAGGPGRYIQYF; CDR3nt: TGTGCCAGCAGTGGCCGGGCGGGGGGTCCCGGGAGGTACATTCAGTACTTC
v_gene: TRBV5-6; j_gene: TRBJ2-2; abundance: NA; d_gene: NA; CDR3aa: CASSLLATNTGELFF; CDR3nt: TGTGCCAGCAGCCTGCTAGCGACAAACACCGGGGAGCTGTTTTTT
v_gene: TRBV27; j_gene: TRBJ2-7; abundance: NA; d_gene: TRBD2; CDR3aa: CASSLSWGRVDEQYF; CDR3nt: TGTGCCAGCAGTTTATCGTGGGGGAGGGTTGACGAGCAGTACTTC
v_gene: TRBV7-3; j_gene: TRBJ2-5; abundance: NA; d_gene: TRBD1; CDR3aa: CASSFSTGGGETQYF; CDR3nt: TGTGCCAGCAGCTTTAGCACAGGGGGCGGAGAGACCCAGTACTTC
v_gene: TRBV7-2; j_gene: TRBJ1-1; abundance: NA; d_gene: NA; CDR3aa: CASSLAPGTEAFF; CDR3nt: TGTGCCAGCAGCTTAGCCCCCGGCACTGAAGCTTTCTTT
v_gene: TRBV18; j_gene: TRBJ1-3; abundance: once; d_gene: NA; CDR3aa: CASSALRSSGNTIYF; CDR3nt: TGTGCCAGCTCCGCCCTCAGGAGCTCTGGAAACACCATATATTTT
v_gene: TRBV6-6; j_gene: TRBJ2-1; abundance: NA; d_gene: NA; CDR3aa: CASSYSSSASYNEQFF; CDR3nt: TGTGCCAGCAGTTACTCGAGCTCGGCCTCCTACAATGAGCAGTTCTTC
v_gene: TRBV29-1; j_gene: TRBJ2-3; abundance: NA; d_gene: NA; CDR3aa: CSVDWGSAQDTQYF; CDR3nt: TGCAGCGTTGACTGGGGCTCGGCCCAAGATACGCAGTATTTT
v_gene: TRBV27; j_gene: TRBJ2-7; abundance: NA; d_gene: NA; CDR3aa: CASSLWGSISYEQYF; CDR3nt: TGTGCCAGCAGTTTATGGGGTAGCATTTCCTACGAGCAGTACTTC
v_gene: TRBV7-3; j_gene: TRBJ2-6; abundance: NA; d_gene: NA; CDR3aa: CASSPQISGANVLTF; CDR3nt: TGTGCCAGCAGCCCACAGATCTCTGGGGCCAACGTCCTGACTTTC
v_gene: TRBV5-1; j_gene: TRBJ2-3; abundance: NA; d_gene: NA; CDR3aa: CASALKASDTQYF; CDR3nt: TGCGCCAGCGCGCTCAAGGCCTCAGATACGCAGTATTTT
v_gene: TRBV10-3; j_gene: TRBJ2-3; abundance: once; d_gene: NA; CDR3aa: CAIRGVGPDTQYF; CDR3nt: TGTGCCATTAGAGGGGTAGGTCCAGATACGCAGTATTTT
v_gene: TRBV5-5; j_gene: TRBJ1-4; abundance: once; d_gene: NA; CDR3aa: CASTLRTYPEKLFF; CDR3nt: TGTGCCAGCACCCTACGGACATATCCTGAAAAACTGTTTTTT
v_gene: TRBV6-1; j_gene: TRBJ2-2; abundance: NA; d_gene: NA; CDR3aa: CASSTQRNTGELFF; CDR3nt: TGTGCCAGCAGTACCCAGAGGAACACCGGGGAGCTGTTTTTT
v_gene: TRBV28; j_gene: TRBJ1-5; abundance: NA; d_gene: NA; CDR3aa: CATPGPGGNQPQHF; CDR3nt: TGTGCCACTCCCGGGCCGGGGGGCAATCAGCCCCAGCATTTT